One T cell receptor beta chain is described in this entry. Its cognate antigen is unknown. The data originate from a study of T cell responses to AZD1222 COVID-19 vaccine. The study, taken as a whole, reports: Donors, mostly white British, included more females; clonal diversity was possibly underestimated. Breadth and depth of Spike-specific TCRs rose after two AZD1222 doses. The peak T cell response came first, and repertoires were sampled only after it.

V gave up 4 bases and J gave up 4 bases, with 17 bases separating them. CDR3 length: 15 amino acids. CDR1 and CDR2 (germline): SGHKS, YYEKEE (reference sequence). Profiled with immunoSEQ multiplex PCR; TCRdb holds only in-frame clones, not every one. In the table there are 80,000 to 95,000 clones, roughly 90% of which are singletons. V gene TRBV5-5 combines with J gene TRBJ1-1, with a tentative D call TRBD1 (6 bases). Sample: peripheral blood, taken on day 0 of MenACWY control vaccination. The source of this sequence is an adult in good health. CDR3 bases: TGTGCCAGCAGCCCGTACGGGGGCGGGGGCACTGAAGCTTTCTTT. This translates into CASSPYGGGGTEAFF.